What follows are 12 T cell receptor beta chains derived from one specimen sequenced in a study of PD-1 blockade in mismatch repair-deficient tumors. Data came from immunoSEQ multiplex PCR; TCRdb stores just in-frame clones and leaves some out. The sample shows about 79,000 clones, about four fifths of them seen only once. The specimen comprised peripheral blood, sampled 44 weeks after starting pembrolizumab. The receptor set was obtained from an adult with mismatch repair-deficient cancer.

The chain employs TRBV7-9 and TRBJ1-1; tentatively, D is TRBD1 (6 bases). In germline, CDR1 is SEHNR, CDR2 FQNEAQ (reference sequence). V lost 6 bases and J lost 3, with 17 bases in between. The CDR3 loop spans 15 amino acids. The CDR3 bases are TGTGCCAGCAGAAGGGAGGGGGGCAGGCACACTGAAGCTTTCTTT. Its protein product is CASRREGGRHTEAFF.

The CDR3 here is CASSIRGDRRNTEAFF. The CDR3 bases are TGTGCCAGTAGTATACGGGGCGACAGGCGGAACACTGAAGCTTTCTTT. The rearrangement joins TRBV19 to TRBJ1-1; D might be TRBD1 (6 bases). CDR3 length: 16 amino acids. CDR1 and CDR2 from the germline V gene are LNHDA and SQIVND (reference sequence). Trimming removed 2 bases at V and 1 base at J, with 14 bases between.

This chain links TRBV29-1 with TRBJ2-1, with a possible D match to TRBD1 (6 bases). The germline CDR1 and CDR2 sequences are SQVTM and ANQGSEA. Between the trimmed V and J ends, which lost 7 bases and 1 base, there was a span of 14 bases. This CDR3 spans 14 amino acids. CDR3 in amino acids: CSANRDMSYNEQFF. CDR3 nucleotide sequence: TGCAGCGCCAACAGGGATATGTCCTACAATGAGCAGTTCTTC.

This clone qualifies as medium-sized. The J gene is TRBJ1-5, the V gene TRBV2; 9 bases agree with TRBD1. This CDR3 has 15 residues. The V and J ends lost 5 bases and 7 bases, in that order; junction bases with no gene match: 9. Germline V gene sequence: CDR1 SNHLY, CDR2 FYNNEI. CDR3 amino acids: CASSRTGDPGQPQHF. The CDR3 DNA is TGTGCCAGCAGTCGGACAGGGGACCCGGGGCAGCCCCAGCATTTT.

CDR3 coding DNA: TGTGCCAGCAGCACCCGGACAGGGGGGGACGGGGTTGGCTACACCTTC. Translating it yields CASSTRTGGDGVGYTF. The chain has TRBV5-4 and TRBJ1-2; 10 bases map to TRBD1. The ends lost 4 bases at V and 7 bases at J; junction bases unmatched: 13. This CDR3 has 16 amino acids. Germline values: CDR1 SGHNT, CDR2 YYREEE (reference sequence).

CDR3 residues: CAWSEGSYGYTF. In nucleotides, the CDR3 is TGTGCCTGGAGTGAGGGGTCCTATGGCTACACCTTC. The chain couples TRBV30 to TRBJ1-2, with D possibly matching TRBD1 (5 bases). Germline V gives CDR1 GTSNPN, CDR2 SVGIG (reference sequence). This CDR3 has 12 amino acids. Trimming stripped 1 base from V and 4 bases from J, with 7 bases between.

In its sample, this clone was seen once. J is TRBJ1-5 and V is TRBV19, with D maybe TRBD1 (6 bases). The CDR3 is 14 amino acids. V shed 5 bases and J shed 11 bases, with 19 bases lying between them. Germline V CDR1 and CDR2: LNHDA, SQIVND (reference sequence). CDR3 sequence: CASSLPKQGAAQHF. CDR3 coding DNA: TGTGCCAGTAGTCTCCCAAAACAGGGTGCGGCCCAGCATTTT.

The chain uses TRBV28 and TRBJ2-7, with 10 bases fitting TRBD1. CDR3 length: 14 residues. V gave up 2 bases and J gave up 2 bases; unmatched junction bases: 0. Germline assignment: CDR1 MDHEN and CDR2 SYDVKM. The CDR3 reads CASSLGQGAYEQYF. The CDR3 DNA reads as TGTGCCAGCAGTTTAGGACAGGGGGCCTACGAGCAGTACTTC.

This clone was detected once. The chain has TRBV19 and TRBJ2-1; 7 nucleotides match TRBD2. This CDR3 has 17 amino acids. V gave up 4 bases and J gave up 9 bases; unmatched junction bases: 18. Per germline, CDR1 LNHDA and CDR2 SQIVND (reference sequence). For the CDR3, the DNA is TGTGCCAGTAGTAGGCAACGGGTTGGCGGGAGTCCGGCTGAGCAGTTCTTC. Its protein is CASSRQRVGGSPAEQFF.

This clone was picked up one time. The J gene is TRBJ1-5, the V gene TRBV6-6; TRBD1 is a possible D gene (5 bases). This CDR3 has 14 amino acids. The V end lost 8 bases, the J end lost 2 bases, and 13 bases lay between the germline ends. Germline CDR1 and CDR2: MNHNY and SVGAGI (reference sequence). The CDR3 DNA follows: TGTGCCAGCTGGACGGGGCTGGGCAATCAGCCCCAGCATTTT. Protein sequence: CASWTGLGNQPQHF.

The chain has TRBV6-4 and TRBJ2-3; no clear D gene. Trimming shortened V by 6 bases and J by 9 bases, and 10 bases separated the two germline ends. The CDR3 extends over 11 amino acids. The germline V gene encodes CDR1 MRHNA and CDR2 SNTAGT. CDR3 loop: CASSHLYTQYF. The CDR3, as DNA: TGTGCCAGCAGCCACTTGTACACGCAGTATTTT.

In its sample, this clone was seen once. The CDR3 DNA reads as TGTGCCATCAGGACAGGGGTAGATGGCTACACCTTC. Protein sequence: CAIRTGVDGYTF. V usage is TRBV10-3 and J usage is TRBJ1-2, with 8 bases that match TRBD1. Germline CDR1 reads ENHRY; CDR2 reads SYGVKD. The CDR3 has 12 residues. V shed 6 bases and J 6 bases; nucleotides not matched to a gene: 3.